What follows are 18 T cell receptor beta chains derived from one specimen sequenced in a study of blood T cell repertoires in COVID-19. The repertoire was sequenced with immunoSEQ multiplex PCR; TCRdb's copy has only in-frame clones and lacks some. The sample contains under 200,000 clones, 90% of which appear only once. Material for sequencing was peripheral blood. These receptors were taken from a man aged 50 to 60 with acute or convalescent COVID-19.

This clone was seen only once. CDR3 sequence reads: CASSPDRRSAYEQYF. CDR3 DNA sequence: TGTGCCAGCAGTCCGGACCGGAGGTCGGCTTACGAGCAGTACTTC. The V gene is TRBV6-5, the J gene TRBJ2-7, with D perhaps matching TRBD2 (5 bases). Germline V gene sequence: CDR1 MNHEY, CDR2 SVGAGI. The V gene lost 5 bases and the J gene lost 4 bases, with 18 bases spanning the gap. The CDR3 contains 15 residues.

The V gene is TRBV28, the J gene TRBJ1-2, with D tentatively TRBD1 (5 bases). V was trimmed by 5 bases and J by 5 bases, leaving 18 bases between them. Germline lookup yields CDR1 MDHEN and CDR2 SYDVKM. This CDR3 contains 15 residues. The CDR3 loop reads CASSLPLGALYGYTF. DNA for the CDR3: TGTGCCAGCAGTCTCCCCCTTGGGGCTCTGTATGGCTACACCTTC.

V usage is TRBV6-4 and J usage is TRBJ1-6, with D unresolved. V lost 5 bases to trimming and J lost 8 bases, with 13 bases between them. CDR1 is MRHNA and CDR2 is SNTAGT in the germline V gene. This CDR3 spans 14 amino acids. In DNA form, the CDR3 reads TGTGCCAGCAGTTACGGACGGGGAGATTCACCCCTCCACTTT. Translating gives CASSYGRGDSPLHF.

The chain carries TRBV7-9 and TRBJ1-1; 7 bases match TRBD1. The V gene end was trimmed by 5 bases and the J gene end by 1 base; junction bases not matched to a gene: 7. The CDR3 covers 15 residues. Germline V gene lookup returns CDR1 SEHNR and CDR2 FQNEAQ (reference sequence). CDR3 DNA sequence: TGTGCCAGCAGCCCCAGACAGGGTTCGAACACTGAAGCTTTCTTT. It is translated as CASSPRQGSNTEAFF.

This clone has just a few counts. V usage is TRBV11-2 and J usage is TRBJ1-2; D might be TRBD1 (6 bases). Germline V lookup: CDR1 SGHAT, CDR2 FQNNGV. V dropped 4 bases and J dropped 7 bases, with 10 bases sitting between them. This CDR3 is built from 12 residues. The DNA for the CDR3 is TGTGCCAGCAGCTCTACAGGGTCTGGCTACACCTTC. Translating gives CASSSTGSGYTF.

The V call is TRBV27, the J call TRBJ1-5, with 8 bases matching TRBD1. Germline assignment: CDR1 MNHEY and CDR2 SMNVEV (reference sequence). V lost 6 bases to trimming and J lost 5 bases; unmatched junction nucleotides: 12. The CDR3 contains 16 residues. The CDR3: CASSTVRTGKDQPQHF. The CDR3 bases are TGTGCCAGCAGCACCGTCAGGACAGGGAAGGATCAGCCCCAGCATTTT.

The chain has TRBV5-1 and TRBJ1-1; D gene uncertain. This CDR3 has 15 residues. V gave up 0 bases and J gave up 5 bases, with 14 bases separating them. The germline CDR1 and CDR2 sequences are SGHRS and YFSETQ. In nucleotides, the CDR3 is TGCGCCAGCAGCTTGGGAAAGACGGCGGAGACTGAAGCTTTCTTT. Protein sequence: CASSLGKTAETEAFF.

The chain joins TRBV14 to TRBJ2-1; 11 positions agree with TRBD1. Germline CDR1 is SGHDN and CDR2 is FVKESK. Trimming cost V 4 bases and J 8 bases; bases outside gene matches: 7. This CDR3 region has 15 residues. The CDR3, as DNA: TGTGCCAGCAGCCGGCCGGGACAGGGGGGTTATGAGCAGTTCTTC. This translates into CASSRPGQGGYEQFF.

In DNA form, the CDR3 reads TGTGCCAGCAGCGAGGACAGGGGAGTTGGCTACACCTTC. This gives the protein CASSEDRGVGYTF. V and J are TRBV7-2 and TRBJ1-2; TRBD1 matches 9 bases. The CDR3 has 13 residues. The V gene's germline CDR1 is SGHTA and CDR2 FQGNSA. Trimming cost V 5 bases and J 7 bases; bases outside gene matches: 5. The full variable domain, its missing parts supplied by reference TRBV7-2 and TRBJ1-2, is GAGVSQSPSNKVTEKGKDVELRCDPISGHTALYWYRQSLGQGLEFLIYFQGNSAPDKSGLPSDRFSAERTGGSVSTLTIQRTQQEDSAVYLCASSEDRGVGYTFGSGTRLTVV.

This chain joins TRBV28 and TRBJ2-3; D is uncertain. Looked up from germline, CDR1 is MDHEN and CDR2 is SYDVKM. The length of the CDR3 is 13 residues. V was pared by 5 bases and J by 0 bases, with 6 bases between. The CDR3 DNA is TGTGCCAGCAGTATACTCAGCACAGATACGCAGTATTTT. Its protein product is CASSILSTDTQYF.

The chain employs TRBV7-3 and TRBJ2-1, with 7 bases lining up with TRBD1. The CDR3 is 16 residues long. Germline values: CDR1 SGHTA, CDR2 FQGTGA. V lost 4 bases, J lost 3 bases, and 9 bases stayed unmatched. The CDR3 loop is CASSSNPGQSYNEQFF. The CDR3 nucleotides read TGTGCCAGCAGCTCAAATCCGGGACAGAGCTACAATGAGCAGTTCTTC.

This chain's CDR3 is CASTRSGTSYNSPLHF. In nucleotides, the CDR3 is TGTGCCAGCACCAGAAGTGGCACCAGTTATAATTCACCCCTCCACTTT. This rearrangement joins TRBV27 to TRBJ1-6, with no clear D. Trimming took 7 bases from V and 4 from J, leaving 17 bases between them. The CDR3 loop spans 16 amino acids. Germline V lookup: CDR1 MNHEY, CDR2 SMNVEV (reference sequence).

The rearrangement links TRBV11-2 to TRBJ1-6; D is ambiguous. The CDR3 totals 13 residues. Deletions cut 5 bases from V and 11 bases from J, with 13 bases between. The germline V gene encodes CDR1 SGHAT and CDR2 FQNNGV. CDR3 amino acids: CASSPGRSAPLHF. The DNA for the CDR3 is TGTGCCAGCAGCCCCGGGAGGAGTGCACCCCTCCACTTT.

The chain combines TRBV4-2 with TRBJ2-3, with 9 bases lining up with TRBD2. The V gene's germline CDR1 is LGHNA and CDR2 YNFKEQ. Trimming at V came to 4 bases and at J to 6 bases, leaving 14 bases not matched to a gene. The CDR3 length is 17 residues. The DNA of the CDR3 is TGTGCCAGCAGCCTGGAATTAGCGGGAGTAGTTAGCGATACGCAGTATTTT. Amino acids: CASSLELAGVVSDTQYF.

This clone has only one observation. V usage is TRBV11-2 and J usage is TRBJ2-2; D gene ambiguous. The germline V gene has CDR1 SGHAT and CDR2 FQNNGV. The CDR3 runs to 12 residues. Trimming left V 4 bases short and J 4 bases short, with 4 bases between. As DNA, the CDR3 is TGTGCCAGCAGCTCATTCACCGGGGAGCTGTTTTTT. Amino acids: CASSSFTGELFF.

The chain's CDR3 is CASSPRSASATTEAFF. The CDR3 coding sequence is TGTGCCAGCTCACCAAGGTCTGCCAGCGCGACCACTGAAGCTTTCTTT. The rearrangement links TRBV18 to TRBJ1-1, with D unresolved. The CDR3 length is 16 residues. Between the trimmed V and J ends, which lost 2 bases and 4 bases, there was a span of 17 bases. The germline V gene encodes CDR1 KGHSH and CDR2 LQKENI.

V usage is TRBV19 and J usage is TRBJ1-1, with 8 positions matching TRBD1. The CDR3 extends over 13 amino acids. V dropped 5 bases and J dropped 3; count of bases not matched to a gene: 2. CDR1 LNHDA and CDR2 SQIVND come from the germline V gene (reference sequence). CDR3 sequence reads: CASSEQGDTEAFF. The DNA of the CDR3 is TGTGCCAGTAGTGAACAGGGGGACACTGAAGCTTTCTTT.

This clone appeared once. The genes are TRBV27 and TRBJ2-7; possible D gene TRBD2, 5 bases. Per germline, CDR1 MNHEY and CDR2 SMNVEV (reference sequence). This CDR3 comprises 14 residues. Trimming cost V 3 bases and J 2 bases, with 11 bases left between them. The CDR3 nucleotides are TGTGCCAGCAGTTTCAGCGGTTCGACCTACGAGCAGTACTTC. This gives the protein CASSFSGSTYEQYF.